The TCR beta chain described here comes from a study of OX40 agonist ivuxolimab in advanced cancers. Study at large: Therapy given before enrollment (anti-PD-1, anti-PD-L1 or anti-CTLA-4) was allowed, and under 45% had some.

Concerning this clone: Its antigen is still unknown.

Assay: immunoSEQ multiplex PCR; the TCRdb copy retains only in-frame clones and omits some. The sample has approximately 70,000 clones; roughly 80% are singletons. Findings of the study overall: Dose levels from 0.1 to 3.0 mg/kg saw CD4+ and CD8+ blood T cells expand clonally by week 6.

The clonotype comes from an adult with an advanced solid tumor such as melanoma, head and neck, liver or kidney cancer. Sequenced here: CD4+ or CD8+ T cells sorted from blood, sampled in a trial of the OX40 agonist ivuxolimab.

CDR3 sequence reads: CATLRGGREKLFF. The CDR3 region has the DNA TGTGCCACCTTAAGGGGGGGCCGGGAAAAACTGTTTTTT. The chain uses TRBV28 and TRBJ1-4, with D maybe TRBD1 (6 bases). The CDR3 has 13 amino acids. Germline loops: CDR1 MDHEN, CDR2 SYDVKM. V was cut by 10 bases and J by 8 bases, with 17 bases left in between.